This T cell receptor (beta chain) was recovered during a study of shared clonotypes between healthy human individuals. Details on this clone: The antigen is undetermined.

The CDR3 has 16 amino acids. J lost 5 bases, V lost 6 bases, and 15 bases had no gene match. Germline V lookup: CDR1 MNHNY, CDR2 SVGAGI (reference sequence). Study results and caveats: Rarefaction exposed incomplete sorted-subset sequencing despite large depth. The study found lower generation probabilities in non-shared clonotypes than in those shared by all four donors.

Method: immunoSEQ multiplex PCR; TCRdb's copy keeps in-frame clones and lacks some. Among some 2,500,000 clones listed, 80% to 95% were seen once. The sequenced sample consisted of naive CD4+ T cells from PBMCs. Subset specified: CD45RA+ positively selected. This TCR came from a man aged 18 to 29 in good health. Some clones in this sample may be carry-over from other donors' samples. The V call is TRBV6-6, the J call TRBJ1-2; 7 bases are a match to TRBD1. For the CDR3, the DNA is TGTGCCAGCAGCTCCAGGACAGGAAGGGGGGTATATGGCTACACCTTC. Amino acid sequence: CASSSRTGRGVYGYTF.